This is a list of T cell receptor beta chains from one sample in a study of shared clonotypes between healthy human individuals. Measured with immunoSEQ multiplex PCR; TCRdb has only the in-frame clones, and not every one. This sample has about 490,000 clones, with about 80% found just once. Sequencing input: PBMCs. These receptors originate from a woman between 40 and 50 years old in good health. Some clones in this sample may be carry-over from other donors' samples. The CDR3 runs from the conserved cysteine through the conserved F or W. The order of the fields is V gene, D gene, J gene, clone size, CDR3 DNA, CDR3 protein. A D gene is named only where the DNA matches it firmly. Only some rows state a clone size, as once, few, many or a class for expanded clones.

v_gene: TRBV11-2
d_gene: NA
j_gene: TRBJ1-1
abundance: few
CDR3nt: TGTGCCAGCAGTTGGACATTAGCTGAAGCTTTCTTT
CDR3aa: CASSWTLAEAFF

v_gene: TRBV9
d_gene: NA
j_gene: TRBJ1-1
abundance: NA
CDR3nt: TGTGCCAGCAGCGTGTGGGGTGGCGGGAACACTGAAGCTTTCTTT
CDR3aa: CASSVWGGGNTEAFF

v_gene: TRBV6-5
d_gene: TRBD2
j_gene: TRBJ2-1
abundance: NA
CDR3nt: TGTGCCAGCAGAGACGGGACTAGCGGGAGGAATGAGCAGTTCTTC
CDR3aa: CASRDGTSGRNEQFF

v_gene: TRBV28
d_gene: NA
j_gene: TRBJ2-7
abundance: NA
CDR3nt: TGTGCCAGCACCCACCGGGTCTCCTACGAGCAGTACTTC
CDR3aa: CASTHRVSYEQYF

v_gene: TRBV7-8
d_gene: NA
j_gene: TRBJ1-3
abundance: few
CDR3nt: TGTGCCAGCGGACAGTCCTCTGGAAACACCATATATTTT
CDR3aa: CASGQSSGNTIYF

v_gene: TRBV19
d_gene: TRBD2
j_gene: TRBJ2-3
abundance: NA
CDR3nt: TGTGCCAGTAGTACTAGCGGGAGTTCTAATACGCAGTATTTT
CDR3aa: CASSTSGSSNTQYF

v_gene: TRBV6-1
d_gene: NA
j_gene: TRBJ1-4
abundance: NA
CDR3nt: TGTGCCAGCAGACACCGGACAGAGATCAATGAAAAACTGTTTTTT
CDR3aa: CASRHRTEINEKLFF

v_gene: TRBV25-1
d_gene: TRBD2
j_gene: TRBJ2-1
abundance: NA
CDR3nt: TGTGCCAGCAGTGAATCGGCGGGAGCTGTCGGTGAGCAGTTCTTC
CDR3aa: CASSESAGAVGEQFF

v_gene: TRBV15
d_gene: NA
j_gene: TRBJ2-7
abundance: NA
CDR3nt: TGTGCCACCAGCAGAGGTAGTAAGGGGACCTACGAGCAGTACTTC
CDR3aa: CATSRGSKGTYEQYF

v_gene: TRBV5-1
d_gene: NA
j_gene: TRBJ2-5
abundance: NA
CDR3nt: TGCGCCAGCAGCTTGGAGTTTAGCCAAGAGACCCAGTACTTC
CDR3aa: CASSLEFSQETQYF